This T cell receptor (beta chain) came from a study of cytomegalovirus exposure and HLA in healthy donors listed by TCRdb under 2017. In terms of the full investigation: According to a later analysis, one platform produced both the roughly 130 validation repertoires and the 700 or so repertoires of the first cohort. The study was designed to test whether signatures of past pathogen exposure could be identified by cataloging public T cell receptors. A separate validation cohort of 100 to 150 different subjects was used in addition to the approximately 700-subject first cohort. To predict cytomegalovirus infection status, the study brought together high-throughput TCR immunosequencing, statistical association of individual TCRs with disease status, and machine learning. The paper as a whole reports these results and caveats: In both the original and validation cohorts, the classifier was reported to diagnose cytomegalovirus status with high specificity and sensitivity. In vitro tests confirmed that a few of the cytomegalovirus-associated TCR beta chains recognize cytomegalovirus antigens. While some public TCRs were present in many individuals, most TCR sequences turned up only very rarely across donors. According to the authors, the approach could potentially be generalized to other disease states and immunological phenotypes. Of the cluster scores, 85% to 95% were above 0 in a later analysis, which found that TCRs clustered in the first cohort also tended to co-occur in the roughly 130 validation repertoires. A later analysis had no HLA typing for the validation cohort, so co-occurrence there was scored across all 120 repertoires. A total of some 180 TCR beta chains were listed by the study as associated with cytomegalovirus.

The donors were included in the validation cohort of some 120 subjects, a group kept apart from the approximately 700-subject first cohort. For CDR1 and CDR2, the germline V gene (reference sequence) lists GTSNPN and SVGIG. Trimming costs V 5 bases and J 3 bases, and their ends lie 8 bases apart. The CDR3 sequence holds 12 residues, the cysteine and phenylalanine included. Left in the record is the CDR3 DNA by itself, 36 bases read in frame from the first base. About this clone itself: It has no known antigen specificity. The record has no base qualities; no much larger clone is one base away.

Libraries were constructed by the immunoSEQ multiplex PCR assay. Per the source publication's procedure: A statistical classification framework was built to diagnose cytomegalovirus status from the catalog of TCR beta chain sequences. Not all clones reach the TCRdb copy of this immuneACCESS table, which keeps in-frame sequences only. Checked studies attribute under half of the gap to unresolved V genes and leave the rest unexplained. The V and J calls and clone size were taken over from that table, and D and trimming were inferred from the DNA. The sample table records fewer than 250,000 clones; roughly 83% of these occur just once. Over 1.1% of the sample belongs to the ten largest clones.

The sequence was collected from a woman under 30 in good health and CMV-seronegative. The sequence links TRBV30 to TRBJ1-3, with the D gene uncertain. Sequenced: PBMCs. The DNA sequence is given as TGTGCCTGGGATCAGTTTGGAAACACCATATATTTT. This yields the protein CAWDQFGNTIYF.